This T cell receptor beta chain was sequenced in a study of cytomegalovirus exposure and HLA in healthy donors. Study background: Drawn from HLA-typed donors, 83 million or so unique TCRs were held in an early data release. Study findings and constraints: Per a later analysis, about 18,000 TCR beta sequences showed association with HLA alleles at 0.05 false discovery rate. Follow-up analysis later connected one missense variant in DCLRE1C with trimming of TCR beta V- and J-genes.

As to this clone: The target antigen is unknown.

The CDR3 length is 13 residues. Per germline, CDR1 MNHEY and CDR2 SMNVEV (reference sequence). Trimming stripped 5 bases from V and 1 base from J, with 8 bases between. This PCR relied on a set of 60 Vbeta primers and 13 Jbeta primers. Data came from immunoSEQ multiplex PCR; TCRdb stores just in-frame clones and leaves some out. The sample shows about 90,000 clones, about three quarters of them seen only once. V gene TRBV27 combines with J gene TRBJ1-1; D unresolved. The TCR sequence derives from a woman between 40 and 50 years old in good health and CMV-seropositive. The sequenced material came from PBMCs. The CDR3 reads CASSPTENTEAFF. CDR3 sequence (DNA): TGTGCCAGCAGTCCTACAGAGAACACTGAAGCTTTCTTT.